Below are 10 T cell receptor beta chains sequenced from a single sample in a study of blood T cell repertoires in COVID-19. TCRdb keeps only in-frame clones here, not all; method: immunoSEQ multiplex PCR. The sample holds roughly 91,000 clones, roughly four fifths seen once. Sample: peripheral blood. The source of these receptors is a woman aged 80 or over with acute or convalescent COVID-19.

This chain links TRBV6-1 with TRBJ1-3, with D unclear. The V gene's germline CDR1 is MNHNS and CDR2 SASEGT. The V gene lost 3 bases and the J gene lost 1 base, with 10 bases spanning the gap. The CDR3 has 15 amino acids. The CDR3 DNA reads TGTGCCAGCAGTGATTTCGGGGTGTCTGGAAACACCATATATTTT. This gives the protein CASSDFGVSGNTIYF.

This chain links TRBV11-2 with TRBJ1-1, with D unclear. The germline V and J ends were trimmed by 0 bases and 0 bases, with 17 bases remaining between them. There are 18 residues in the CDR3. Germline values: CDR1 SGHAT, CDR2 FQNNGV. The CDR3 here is CASSLDPRGSIMNTEAFF. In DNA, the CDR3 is TGTGCCAGCAGCTTAGATCCCCGGGGTAGCATAATGAACACTGAAGCTTTCTTT.

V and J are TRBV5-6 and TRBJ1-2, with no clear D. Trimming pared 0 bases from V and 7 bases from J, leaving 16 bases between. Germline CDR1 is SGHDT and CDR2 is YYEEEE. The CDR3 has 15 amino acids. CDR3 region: CASSLDRGLTSGYTF. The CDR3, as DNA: TGTGCCAGCAGCTTGGATCGGGGTCTTACATCTGGCTACACCTTC.

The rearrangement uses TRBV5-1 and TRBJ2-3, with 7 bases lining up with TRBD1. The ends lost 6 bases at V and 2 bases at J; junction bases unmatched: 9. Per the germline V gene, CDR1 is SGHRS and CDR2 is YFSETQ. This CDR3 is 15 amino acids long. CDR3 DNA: TGCGCCAGCACCCTAGTAGGGGGCCACACAGATACGCAGTATTTT. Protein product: CASTLVGGHTDTQYF. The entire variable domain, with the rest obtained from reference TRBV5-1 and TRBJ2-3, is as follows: KAGVTQTPRYLIKTRGQQVTLSCSPISGHRSVSWYQQTPGQGLQFLFEYFSETQRNKGNFPGRFSGRQFSNSRSEMNVSTLELGDSALYLCASTLVGGHTDTQYFGPGTRLTVL.

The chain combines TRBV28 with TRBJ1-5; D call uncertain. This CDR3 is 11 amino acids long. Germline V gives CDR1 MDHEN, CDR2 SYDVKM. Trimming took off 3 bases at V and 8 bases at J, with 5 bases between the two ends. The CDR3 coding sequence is TGTGCCAGCAGTTTCCCTGAGCCCCAGCATTTT. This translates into CASSFPEPQHF.

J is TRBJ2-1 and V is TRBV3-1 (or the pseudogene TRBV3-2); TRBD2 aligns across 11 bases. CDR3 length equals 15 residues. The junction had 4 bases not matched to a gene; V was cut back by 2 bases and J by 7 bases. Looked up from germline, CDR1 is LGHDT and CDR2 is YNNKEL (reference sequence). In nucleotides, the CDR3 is TGTGCCAGCAGCCAAACTAGCGGGAGAGCAAATGAGCAGTTCTTC. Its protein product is CASSQTSGRANEQFF.

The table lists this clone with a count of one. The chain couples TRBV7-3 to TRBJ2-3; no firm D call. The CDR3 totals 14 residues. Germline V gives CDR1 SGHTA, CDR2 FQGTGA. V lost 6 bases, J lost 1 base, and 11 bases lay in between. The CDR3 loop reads CASSPRWGTDTQYF. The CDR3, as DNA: TGTGCCAGCAGTCCCAGGTGGGGCACAGATACGCAGTATTTT.

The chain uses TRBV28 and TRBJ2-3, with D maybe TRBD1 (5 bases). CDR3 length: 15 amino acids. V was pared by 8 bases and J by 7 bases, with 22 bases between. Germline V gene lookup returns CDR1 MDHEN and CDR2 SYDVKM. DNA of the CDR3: TGTGCCAGCCGTGGAAACAGGCTCGAGGCAAATACGCAGTATTTT. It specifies CASRGNRLEANTQYF.

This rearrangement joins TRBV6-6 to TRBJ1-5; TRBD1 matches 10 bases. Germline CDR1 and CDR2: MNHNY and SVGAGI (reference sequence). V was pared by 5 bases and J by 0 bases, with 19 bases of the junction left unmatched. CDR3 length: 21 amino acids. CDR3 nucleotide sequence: TGTGCCAGCAGTCATAACAGCCTAGACAGGGGGCGCCGGGGTAGCAATCAGCCCCAGCATTTT. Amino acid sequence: CASSHNSLDRGRRGSNQPQHF.

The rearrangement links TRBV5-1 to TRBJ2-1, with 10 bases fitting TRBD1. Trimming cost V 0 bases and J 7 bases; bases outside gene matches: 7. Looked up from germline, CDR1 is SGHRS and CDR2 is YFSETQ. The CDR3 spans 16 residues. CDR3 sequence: CASSLAGGQGMNEQFF. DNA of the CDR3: TGCGCCAGCAGCTTGGCCGGGGGACAGGGGATGAATGAGCAGTTCTTC.